The 14 T cell receptor beta chains below were found in one sample sequenced in a study of regulatory T cells in long-lasting Graves disease. iRepertoire HTBI primers and Arm-PCR of CDR3 regions built TCR beta libraries. Via MiXCR, TCRdb re-called the multiplex PCR reads, giving one row per CDR3 protein. The repertoire holds over 350,000 distinct CDR3 sequences, with over 12% as singletons. Noted time point: newly diagnosed GD, antithyroid drugs for less than 3 months. Following extraction of RNA from PBMCs, that RNA was used to make the TCR library. The same sample was also used in a study of T cells in Graves' hyperthyroidism and ophthalmopathy.

Material: peripheral blood mononuclear cells (PBMCs), obtained at new diagnosis, from a patient treated with antithyroid drugs. These receptors were collected from a woman in her thirties or forties with Graves disease.

The sample holds a few counts of this clonotype. The chain uses TRBV7-6 and TRBJ1-3; D remains ambiguous. Germline loops: CDR1 SGHVS, CDR2 FNYEAQ. V lost 10 bases to trimming and J lost 0 bases, with 19 bases between them. The CDR3 sequence is 16 residues long. The CDR3 coding sequence is TGTGCCACCCTCGACCCCCCCCGCGACTCTGGAAACACCATATATTTT. It encodes CATLDPPRDSGNTIYF. Using reference TRBV7-6 and TRBJ1-3 for the parts outside the CDR3, the full variable domain is GAGVSQSPRYKVTKRGQDVALRCDPISGHVSLYWYRQALGQGPEFLTYFNYEAQQDKSGLPNDRFSAERPEGSISTLTIQRTEQRDSAMYRCATLDPPRDSGNTIYFGEGSWLTVV.

In this sample, this clonotype turned up many times. The chain recombines TRBV11-2 with TRBJ2-3; D may be TRBD1 (6 bases). The CDR3 has 16 amino acids. Germline V lookup: CDR1 SGHAT, CDR2 FQNNGV. The V end lost 5 bases, the J end lost 2 bases, and 17 bases lay between the germline ends. CDR3 region: CASSVGRRQDTDTQYF. In DNA, the CDR3 is TGTGCCAGCAGCGTTGGTAGGAGACAGGACACAGATACGCAGTATTTT.

This clonotype was recorded only once. V is TRBV9 and J is TRBJ2-5, with a tentative D call TRBD2 (5 bases). Trimming pared 3 bases from V and 3 bases from J, leaving 12 bases between. This CDR3 contains 14 residues. Germline V CDR1 and CDR2: SGDLS, YYNGEE. The CDR3 DNA sequence: TGTGCCAGCAGCGCCCCCAGCGGAGAAGAGACCCAGTACTTC. This translates into CASSAPSGEETQYF. The full variable domain, rest sourced from reference TRBV9 and TRBJ2-5, is DSGVTQTPKHLITATGQRVTLRCSPRSGDLSVYWYQQSLDQGLQFLIQYYNGEERAKGNILERFSAQQFPDLHSELNLSSLELGDSALYFCASSAPSGEETQYFGPGTRLLVL.

In its sample, this clonotype was seen a few times. The chain couples TRBV7-6 to TRBJ1-2; D gene uncertain. Trimming stripped 2 bases from V and 5 bases from J, with 9 bases between. CDR1 is SGHVS, CDR2 FNYEAQ, per germline. CDR3 size: 13 residues. CDR3 protein: CASSLNPLYGYTF. The CDR3 DNA reads TGTGCCAGCAGCTTAAACCCCTTATATGGCTACACCTTC. The full variable domain, completed using reference TRBV7-6 and TRBJ1-2, is GAGVSQSPRYKVTKRGQDVALRCDPISGHVSLYWYRQALGQGPEFLTYFNYEAQQDKSGLPNDRFSAERPEGSISTLTIQRTEQRDSAMYRCASSLNPLYGYTFGSGTRLTVV.

In its sample, this clonotype was seen a few times. The CDR3: CSASRTVVETQYF. CDR3 nucleotide sequence: TGCAGTGCTAGCCGAACGGTCGTCGAGACCCAGTACTTC. The chain couples TRBV20-1 to TRBJ2-5; no clear D. The CDR3 is 13 residues long. Germline values: CDR1 DFQATT, CDR2 SNEGSKA (reference sequence). V dropped 3 bases and J dropped 5 bases, with 13 bases sitting between them.

Note on this clonotype: One end of the junction varies from germline; a read error may be responsible. This CDR3 is CASSLGPGEGYTGELFF. The CDR3 DNA reads as TGTGCTAGCAGCTTAGGCCCGGGGGAAGGATACACCGGGGAGCTGTTTTTT. The rearrangement joins TRBV7-7 to TRBJ2-2; D perhaps matches TRBD2 (6 bases). Germline V gene data show CDR1 as SSHAT and CDR2 as FNYEAQ (reference sequence). The CDR3 totals 17 residues.

This clonotype was observed a handful of times. The chain has TRBV24-1 and TRBJ1-2; no definite D call. Trimming pared 3 bases from V and 7 bases from J, leaving 8 bases between. This CDR3 is 12 amino acids long. CDR1 is KGHDR, CDR2 SFDVKD, per germline. CDR3 in amino acids: CATSDEGFGYTF. CDR3 DNA sequence: TGTGCCACCAGTGATGAGGGTTTTGGCTACACCTTC.

This clonotype was recorded many times. V is TRBV20-1 and J is TRBJ2-7; D not certain. V was cut by 3 bases and J by 4 bases, with 31 bases left in between. This CDR3 region has 19 residues. CDR1 is DFQATT and CDR2 is SNEGSKA in the germline V gene (reference sequence). CDR3 sequence: CSARPPLVIDPSTRYEQYF. The CDR3 nucleotides read TGCAGTGCTAGGCCGCCCCTCGTGATCGACCCATCGACGCGTTACGAGCAGTACTTC.

V usage is TRBV18 and J usage is TRBJ2-6; 7 bases map to TRBD1. CDR1 and CDR2 from the germline V gene are KGHSH and LQKENI. V lost 4 bases, J lost 0 bases, and 6 bases stayed unmatched. The length of the CDR3 is 17 residues. CDR3: CASSLTGLSSGANVLTF. The CDR3 bases are TGTGCCAGCTCACTGACAGGGTTGAGCTCTGGGGCCAACGTCCTGACTTTC.

This clonotype was observed many times. This chain joins TRBV7-6 and TRBJ2-6, with TRBD1 as a possible D gene (5 bases). V lost 5 bases and J lost 5, with 25 bases in between. CDR3 length equals 19 residues. The germline V gene has CDR1 SGHVS and CDR2 FNYEAQ. The CDR3 DNA is TGTGCCAGCAGCAACCCCGCGAATGGGGCGACTGTATGGGCCAACGTCCTGACTTTC. Residues: CASSNPANGATVWANVLTF. Full variable domain (rest looked up from reference TRBV7-6 and TRBJ2-6): GAGVSQSPRYKVTKRGQDVALRCDPISGHVSLYWYRQALGQGPEFLTYFNYEAQQDKSGLPNDRFSAERPEGSISTLTIQRTEQRDSAMYRCASSNPANGATVWANVLTFGAGSRLTVL.

Only a few counts were recorded for this clonotype. The chain recombines TRBV12-3 or TRBV12-4 with TRBJ2-2, with 12 bases matching TRBD2. V lost 3 bases and J lost 8; bases outside the gene matches: 4. CDR3 length: 15 amino acids. The CDR3: CASSLRLAGDGELFF. The CDR3 bases are TGTGCCAGCAGTTTGCGACTAGCGGGAGATGGGGAGCTGTTTTTT.

The chain couples TRBV12-3 or TRBV12-4 to TRBJ2-1, with a tentative D call TRBD2 (5 bases). There are 15 residues in the CDR3. V lost 5 bases and J 4 bases, leaving 15 bases between the germline ends. The CDR3 here is CASSAVRAPYNEQFF. In DNA form, the CDR3 reads TGTGCCAGCAGTGCGGTGAGGGCCCCTTACAATGAGCAGTTCTTC.

This sequence joins TRBV29-1 and TRBJ1-2; tentative D call: TRBD1 (6 bases). The germline CDR1 and CDR2 sequences are SQVTM and ANQGSEA. The CDR3 runs to 13 residues. V lost 3 bases to trimming and J lost 4 bases, with 12 bases between them. The CDR3 bases are TGCAGCGTTGATCCCAGGGGTGCCTATGGCTACACCTTC. As protein: CSVDPRGAYGYTF.

The J gene is TRBJ2-2, the V gene TRBV20-1; D not resolved. Germline CDR1 DFQATT, CDR2 SNEGSKA (reference sequence). Trimming removed 0 bases at V and 5 bases at J, with 7 bases between. The CDR3 length is 13 residues. The CDR3 DNA reads TGCAGTGCTAGAGATAAACAGACCGGGGAGCTGTTTTTT. It is translated as CSARDKQTGELFF.